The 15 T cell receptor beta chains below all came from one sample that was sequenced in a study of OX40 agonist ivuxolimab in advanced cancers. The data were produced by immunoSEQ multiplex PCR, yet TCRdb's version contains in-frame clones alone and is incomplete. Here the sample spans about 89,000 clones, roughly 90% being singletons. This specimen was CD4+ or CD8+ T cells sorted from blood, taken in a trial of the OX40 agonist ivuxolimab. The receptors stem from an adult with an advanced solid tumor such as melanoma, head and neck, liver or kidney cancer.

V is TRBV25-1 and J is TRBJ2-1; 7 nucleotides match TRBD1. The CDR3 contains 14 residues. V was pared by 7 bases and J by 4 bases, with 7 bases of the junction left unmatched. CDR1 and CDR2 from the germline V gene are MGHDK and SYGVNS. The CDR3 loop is CASTRDSIYNEQFF. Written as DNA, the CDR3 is TGTGCCAGCACCCGGGACAGCATTTACAATGAGCAGTTCTTC.

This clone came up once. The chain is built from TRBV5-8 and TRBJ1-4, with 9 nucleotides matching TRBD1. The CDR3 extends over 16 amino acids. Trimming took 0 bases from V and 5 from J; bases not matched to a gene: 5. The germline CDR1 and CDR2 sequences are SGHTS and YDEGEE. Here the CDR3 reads CASSLGTGERNEKLFF. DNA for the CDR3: TGTGCCAGCAGCTTGGGGACAGGGGAGAGAAATGAAAAACTGTTTTTT.

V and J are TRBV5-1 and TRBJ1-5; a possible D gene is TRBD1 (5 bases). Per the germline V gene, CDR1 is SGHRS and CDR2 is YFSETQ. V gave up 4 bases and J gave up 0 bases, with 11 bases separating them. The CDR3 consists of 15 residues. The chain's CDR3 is CASSPGGDSNQPQHF. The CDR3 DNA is TGCGCCAGCAGCCCGGGGGGGGATAGCAATCAGCCCCAGCATTTT.

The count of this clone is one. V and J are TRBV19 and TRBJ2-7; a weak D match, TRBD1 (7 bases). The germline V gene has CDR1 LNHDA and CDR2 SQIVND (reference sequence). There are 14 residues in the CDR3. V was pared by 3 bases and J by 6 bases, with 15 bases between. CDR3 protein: CASSIGTEEGEQYF. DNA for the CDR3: TGTGCCAGTAGTATCGGGACAGAGGAGGGCGAGCAGTACTTC.

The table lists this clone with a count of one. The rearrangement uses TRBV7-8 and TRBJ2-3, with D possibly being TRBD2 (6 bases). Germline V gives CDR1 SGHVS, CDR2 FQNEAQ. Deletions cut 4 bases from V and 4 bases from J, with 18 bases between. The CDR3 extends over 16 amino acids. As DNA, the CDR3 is TGTGCCAGCAGCTCAATAACCCATGGGAGGCCAGATACGCAGTATTTT. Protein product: CASSSITHGRPDTQYF.

The CDR3 reads CSVEGIGTDTQYF. Here the CDR3 DNA reads TGCAGCGTTGAAGGAATAGGCACAGATACGCAGTATTTT. This sequence joins TRBV29-1 and TRBJ2-3, with D unclear. The CDR3 covers 13 residues. Germline V gene sequence: CDR1 SQVTM, CDR2 ANQGSEA. V dropped 1 base and J dropped 1 base, with 6 bases sitting between them.

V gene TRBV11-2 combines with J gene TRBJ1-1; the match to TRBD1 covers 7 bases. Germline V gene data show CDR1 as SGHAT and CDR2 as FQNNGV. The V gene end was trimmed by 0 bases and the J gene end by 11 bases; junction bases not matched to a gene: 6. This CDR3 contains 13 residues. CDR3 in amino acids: CASSLEGQIWAFF. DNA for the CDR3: TGTGCCAGCAGCTTAGAGGGACAGATATGGGCTTTCTTT.

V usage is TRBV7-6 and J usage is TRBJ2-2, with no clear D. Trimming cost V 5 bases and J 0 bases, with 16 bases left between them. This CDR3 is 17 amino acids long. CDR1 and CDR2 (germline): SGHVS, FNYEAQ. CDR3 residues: CASSPSEWGSNTGELFF. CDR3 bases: TGTGCCAGCAGCCCAAGTGAGTGGGGATCGAACACCGGGGAGCTGTTTTTT.

For the CDR3, the DNA is TGTGCCATGACAAACGCGGGACAGGGGGGCTATGGCTACACCTTC. Protein: CAMTNAGQGGYGYTF. The V call is TRBV10-3, the J call TRBJ1-2; 11 bases are a match to TRBD1. Germline V gene sequence: CDR1 ENHRY, CDR2 SYGVKD. V dropped 9 bases and J dropped 4; count of bases not matched to a gene: 10. The CDR3 has 15 amino acids.

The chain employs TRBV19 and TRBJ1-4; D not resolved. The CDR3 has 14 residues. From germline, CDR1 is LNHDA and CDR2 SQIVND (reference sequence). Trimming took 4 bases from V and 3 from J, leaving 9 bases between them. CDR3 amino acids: CASSTGRANEKLFF. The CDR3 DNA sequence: TGTGCCAGTAGTACCGGACGGGCTAATGAAAAACTGTTTTTT.

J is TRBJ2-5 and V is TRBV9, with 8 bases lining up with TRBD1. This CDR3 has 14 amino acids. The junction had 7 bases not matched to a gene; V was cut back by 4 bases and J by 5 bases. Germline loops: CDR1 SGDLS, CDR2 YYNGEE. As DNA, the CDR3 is TGTGCCAGCAGCTCCTCCAGGGGGCGGGAGACCCAGTACTTC. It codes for CASSSSRGRETQYF.

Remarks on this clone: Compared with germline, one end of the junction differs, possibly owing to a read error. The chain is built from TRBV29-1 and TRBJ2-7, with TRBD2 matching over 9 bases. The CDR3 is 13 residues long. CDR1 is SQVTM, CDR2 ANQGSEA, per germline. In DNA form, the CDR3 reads TGCAGTGGGCTTAGCGGGGGCTCCCACGAGCAGTACTTC. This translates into CSGLSGGSHEQYF.

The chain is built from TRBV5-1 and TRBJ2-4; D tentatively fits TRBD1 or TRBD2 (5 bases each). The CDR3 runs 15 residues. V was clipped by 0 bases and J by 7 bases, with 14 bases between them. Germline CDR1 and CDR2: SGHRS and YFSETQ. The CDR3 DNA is TGCGCCAGCAGCTTGGGGCTCGTTGGGGGTAACATTCAGTACTTC. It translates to CASSLGLVGGNIQYF.

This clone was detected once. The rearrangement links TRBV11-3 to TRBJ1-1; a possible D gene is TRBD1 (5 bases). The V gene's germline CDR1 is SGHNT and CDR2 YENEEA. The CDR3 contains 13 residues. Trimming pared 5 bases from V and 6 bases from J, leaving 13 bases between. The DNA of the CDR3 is TGTGCCAGCAGCACCAATCAGGGAGCTGAAGCTTTCTTT. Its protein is CASSTNQGAEAFF. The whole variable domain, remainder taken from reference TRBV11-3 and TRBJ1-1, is EAGVVQSPRYKIIEKKQPVAFWCNPISGHNTLYWYLQNLGQGPELLIRYENEEAVDDSQLPKDRFSAERLKGVDSTLKIQPAELGDSAVYLCASSTNQGAEAFFGQGTRLTVV.

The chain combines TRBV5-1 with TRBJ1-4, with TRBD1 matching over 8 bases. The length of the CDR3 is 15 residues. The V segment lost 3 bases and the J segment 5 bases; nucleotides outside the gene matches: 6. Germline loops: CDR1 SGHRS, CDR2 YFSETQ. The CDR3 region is CASSSGQGRNEKLFF. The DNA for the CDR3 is TGCGCCAGCAGCTCCGGACAGGGAAGAAATGAAAAACTGTTTTTT.